This T cell receptor (beta chain) was documented in a study of shared clonotypes between healthy human individuals. General observations from the study: Sequencing depth was expected to influence donor clonotype sharing.

Data came from immunoSEQ multiplex PCR; TCRdb stores just in-frame clones and leaves some out. This sample carries about 490,000 clones, roughly 80% of them seen once, and the ten largest clones take roughly 13%. Turning to this clone: Its antigen remains unknown. Since a far larger clone is one base different, this is likely a read error. Other DNA sequences in the same sample also yield this CDR3.

This CDR3 is built from 17 residues. Germline V gives CDR1 ENHRY, CDR2 SYGVKD. Donors comprised healthy HIV-negative adults lacking recent acute infections or vaccinations. This TCR came from a woman aged 40 to 50 in good health. Some clones in this sample may be carry-over from other donors' samples. This sequence joins TRBV10-3 and TRBJ1-5, with D maybe TRBD1 (5 bases). The sequenced sample was PBMCs. For the CDR3, the DNA is TGTGCTATCAGTGAGTCGAGCGACAGTGTTAGCAATCAGCCCCAGCATTTT. Translating gives CAISESSDSVSNQPQHF.